The rows below give T cell receptor beta chains drawn from one sample of a study of CD8+CD57+ T cells in acquired aplastic anemia. TCRdb independently ran MiXCR on the reads; one entry per CDR3 protein. The table includes about 160,000 distinct CDR3 sequences, 40% to 55% detected once. The sequenced sample was sorted CD4+, CD8+, or CD8+CD57+ T cells (not recorded which) from PBMCs. The origin of the receptors is a human donor with aplastic anemia. Both conserved end residues are part of each CDR3. A D gene is named only where the DNA matches it firmly. The size field is filled for only some rows; it gives once, few, many or a size class.

v_call	j_call	d_call	clone_size	cdr3_aa	cdr3_nt
TRBV12-3/TRBV12-4	TRBJ2-2	TRBD1	NA	CASSFRDSPTGELFF	TGTGCCAGCAGCTTCCGGGACAGCCCAACCGGGGAGCTGTTTTTT
TRBV10-3	TRBJ2-1	NA	NA	CAISESIVSPGNEQFF	TGTGCCATCAGTGAGTCTATAGTCTCTCCCGGCAATGAGCAGTTCTTC
TRBV7-3	TRBJ1-1	NA	many	CASSSRTGGTEAFF	TGTGCCAGCAGCTCGAGGACGGGAGGAACTGAAGCTTTCTTT
TRBV29-1	TRBJ2-6	TRBD2	NA	CSVEVAGYSGANVLTF	TGCAGCGTTGAGGTAGCGGGTTACTCTGGGGCCAACGTCCTGACTTTC
TRBV28	TRBJ1-1	NA	few	CASSPLRGNTEAFF	TGTGCCAGCAGCCCGCTCCGGGGGAACACTGAAGCTTTCTTT
TRBV29-1	TRBJ2-3	NA	NA	CSVDRGTDTQYF	TGCAGCGTTGACAGGGGCACAGATACGCAGTATTTT
TRBV5-1	TRBJ2-2	NA	once	CASSFPGPNTGELFF	TGCGCCAGCAGCTTTCCGGGACCGAACACCGGGGAGCTGTTTTTT
TRBV15	TRBJ2-7	TRBD1	NA	CATSKAGGAYEQYF	TGTGCCACCAGCAAAGCAGGGGGCGCTTACGAGCAGTACTTC
TRBV20-1	TRBJ2-5	TRBD1	NA	CSARRDSQETQYF	TGCAGTGCTAGACGGGACAGCCAAGAGACCCAGTACTTC
TRBV10-2	TRBJ1-1	NA	once	CASSELARDAEAFF	TGCGCCAGCAGTGAATTGGCCAGGGATGCTGAAGCTTTCTTT
TRBV7-9	TRBJ2-5	TRBD1	NA	CASSFGDRGLGETQYF	TGTGCCAGCAGCTTTGGGGACAGGGGGCTGGGGGAGACCCAGTACTTC
TRBV7-3	TRBJ2-5	TRBD2	NA	CASSSTSGETQYF	TGTGCCAGCAGCTCGACTAGCGGAGAGACCCAGTACTTC
TRBV12-5	TRBJ2-2	TRBD2	many	CASGSGTSGTGELFF	TGTGCTAGTGGTTCTGGGACTAGCGGGACCGGGGAGCTGTTTTTT
TRBV7-2	TRBJ2-2	NA	NA	CASSYAGGELFF	TGTGCCAGCAGTTATGCGGGCGGGGAGCTGTTTTTT
TRBV6-4	TRBJ2-3	TRBD1	NA	CASSGTGSHTQYF	TGTGCCAGCAGTGGGACAGGGTCACATACGCAGTATTTT
TRBV25-1	TRBJ1-6	TRBD1	many	CASSDPTQGGYSPLHF	TGTGCCAGCAGTGACCCGACCCAGGGGGGGTATTCACCCCTCCACTTT
TRBV2	TRBJ1-4	NA	many	CASSPNMQLFF	TGTGCCAGCAGCCCTAACATGCAACTGTTTTTT
TRBV12-3/TRBV12-4	TRBJ2-7	TRBD2	NA	CASKFSGSSAYEQYF	TGTGCCAGCAAGTTTAGCGGGAGTTCGGCCTACGAGCAGTACTTC
TRBV15	TRBJ1-1	NA	many	CATSRGGSDTEAFF	TGTGCCACCAGCAGAGGAGGGTCGGACACTGAAGCTTTCTTT
TRBV6-2/TRBV6-3	TRBJ2-5	NA	many	CASSFQKETQYF	TGTGCCAGCAGTTTCCAGAAAGAGACCCAGTACTTC
TRBV7-8	TRBJ2-5	NA	NA	CASSFRAETQYF	TGTGCCAGCAGCTTTAGAGCTGAGACCCAGTACTTC
TRBV10-3	TRBJ1-2	NA	NA	CAISESPENYGYTF	TGTGCCATCAGTGAGTCCCCAGAGAACTATGGCTACACCTTC
TRBV6-1	TRBJ2-7	TRBD1	many	CASSPGGTGSYEQYF	TGTGCCAGCAGCCCAGGGGGGACAGGGAGCTACGAGCAGTACTTC
TRBV11-1	TRBJ1-1	NA	many	CASSSNIWANTEAFF	TGTGCCAGCAGCTCAAACATATGGGCTAACACTGAAGCTTTCTTT
TRBV10-3	TRBJ1-2	NA	few	CAISESSQGHYGYTF	TGTGCCATCAGTGAGTCGAGCCAGGGGCACTATGGCTACACCTTC
TRBV20-1	TRBJ2-1	NA	many	CSARDQTSGTAQFF	TGCAGTGCTAGAGACCAAACCTCCGGAACCGCGCAGTTCTTC
TRBV5-5	TRBJ1-2	NA	many	CASSLEGAGYTF	TGTGCCAGCAGCTTGGAAGGGGCGGGCTACACCTTC
TRBV6-2/TRBV6-3	TRBJ2-1	NA	NA	CASGGGEQFF	TGTGCCAGCGGTGGCGGAGAGCAGTTCTTC
TRBV2	TRBJ1-6	NA	NA	CASRGRGIYNSPLHF	TGTGCCAGCAGGGGACGGGGAATCTACAATTCACCCCTCCACTTT